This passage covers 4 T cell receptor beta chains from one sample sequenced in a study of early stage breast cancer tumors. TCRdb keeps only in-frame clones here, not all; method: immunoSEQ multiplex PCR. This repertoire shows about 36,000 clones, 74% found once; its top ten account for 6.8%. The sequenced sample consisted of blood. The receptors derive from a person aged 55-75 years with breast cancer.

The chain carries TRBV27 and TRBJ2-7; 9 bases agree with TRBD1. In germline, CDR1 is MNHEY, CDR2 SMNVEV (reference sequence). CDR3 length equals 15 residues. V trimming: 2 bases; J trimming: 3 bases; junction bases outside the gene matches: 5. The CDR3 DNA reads TGTGCCAGCAGTTTAACAGGGGGCCTTGACTACGAGCAGTACTTC. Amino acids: CASSLTGGLDYEQYF.

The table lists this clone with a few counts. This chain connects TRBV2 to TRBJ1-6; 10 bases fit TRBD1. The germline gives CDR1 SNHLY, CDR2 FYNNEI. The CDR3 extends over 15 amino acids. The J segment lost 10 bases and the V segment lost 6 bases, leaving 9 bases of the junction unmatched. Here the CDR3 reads CASSRQGAGGSPLHF. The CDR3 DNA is TGTGCCAGCAGCAGACAGGGGGCGGGGGGGTCACCCCTCCACTTT.

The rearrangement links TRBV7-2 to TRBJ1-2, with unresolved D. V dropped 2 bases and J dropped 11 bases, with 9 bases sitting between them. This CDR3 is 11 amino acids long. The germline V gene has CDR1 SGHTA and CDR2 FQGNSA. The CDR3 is CASSLSGLYTF. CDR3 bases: TGTGCCAGCAGCTTATCAGGCCTATACACCTTC.

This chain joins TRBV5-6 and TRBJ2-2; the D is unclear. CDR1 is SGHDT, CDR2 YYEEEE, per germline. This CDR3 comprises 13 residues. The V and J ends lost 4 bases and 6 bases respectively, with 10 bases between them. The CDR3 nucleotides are TGTGCCAGCAGCCCGATTGGGTCCGGGGAGCTGTTTTTT. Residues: CASSPIGSGELFF.